This entry concerns a single T cell receptor (beta chain). This sample is drawn from a study of PD-1 and CTLA-4 blockade in melanoma. Sequencing was performed with immunoSEQ multiplex PCR; in TCRdb, only in-frame clones are kept and a portion is missing. The sample lists tens of thousands of clones; approximately 90% were seen once. V lost 6 bases and J 2 bases, leaving 14 bases between the germline ends. This CDR3 has 14 amino acids. Germline CDR1 is SGHDN and CDR2 is FVKESK. The chain uses TRBV14 and TRBJ2-7; possible D gene TRBD1, 5 bases. This TCR was sampled from a human donor with melanoma. Sequencing was performed on CD8+ T cells from peripheral blood, taken from a patient given anti-PD-1 treatment. The CDR3 bases are TGTGCCAGCAGTTCTCCCAGGGTTCCCTACGAGCAGTACTTC. It encodes CASSSPRVPYEQYF.